This T cell receptor beta chain was observed in a study of T-cell reconstitution after alpha-beta-depleted transplantation in children. Unique molecular identifiers were used in preparing the TCRbeta library. TCRdb reanalysed the PCR reads using MiXCR and keeps one entry per CDR3 protein. Of about 980,000 distinct CDR3 sequences listed, about 29% are singletons. Broader study findings: For some patients, TCRbeta diversity was high at day 60 because of recipient T cells and thymic progenitors that survived. The origin of alpha-beta T cells about two months after transplant was reportedly several hundred expanded graft clones. Counts and diversity of T cells one year after transplant came mostly from newly produced T cells.

With 2 bases removed from V and 9 bases from J, the gap between germline ends came to 14 bases. Germline CDR1 reads SGHDN; CDR2 reads FVKESK. The CDR3 has 13 residues. Turning to this clonotype: Its antigen is undetermined.

The TCR originated in a boy younger than two who had a stem cell transplant for SCID, so the T cells may come from the graft donor. The source material was PBMCs, mostly from graft donor cells, sampled 360 days after TCRalphabeta/CD19-depleted stem cell transplant. The rearrangement links TRBV14 to TRBJ2-7, with D possibly matching TRBD2 (6 bases). CDR3 region: CASSQSRSGGQYF. The CDR3 DNA is TGTGCCAGCAGCCAATCCCGCTCCGGGGGGCAGTACTTC.